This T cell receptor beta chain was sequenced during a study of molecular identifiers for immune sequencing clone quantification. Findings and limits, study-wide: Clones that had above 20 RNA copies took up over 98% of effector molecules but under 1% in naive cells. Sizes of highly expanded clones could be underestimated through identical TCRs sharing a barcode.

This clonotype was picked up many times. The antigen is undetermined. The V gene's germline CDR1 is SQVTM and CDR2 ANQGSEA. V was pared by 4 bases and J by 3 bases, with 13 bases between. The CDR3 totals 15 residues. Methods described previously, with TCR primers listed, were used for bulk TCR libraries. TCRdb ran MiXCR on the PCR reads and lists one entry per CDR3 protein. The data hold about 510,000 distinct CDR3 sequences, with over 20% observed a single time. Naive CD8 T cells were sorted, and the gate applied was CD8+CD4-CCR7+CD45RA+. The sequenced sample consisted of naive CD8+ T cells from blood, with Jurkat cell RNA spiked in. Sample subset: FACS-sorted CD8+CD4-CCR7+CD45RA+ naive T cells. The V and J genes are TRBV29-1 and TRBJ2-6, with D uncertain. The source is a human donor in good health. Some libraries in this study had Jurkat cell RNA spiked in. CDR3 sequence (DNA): TGCAGCGTTGCGGAGTACGTTAGTGGGGCCAACGTCCTGACTTTC. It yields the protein CSVAEYVSGANVLTF.